The subject of this entry is one T cell receptor (beta chain). The antigen is not known. The CDR3 extends over 19 amino acids. Trimming took 2 bases from V and 1 from J; bases not matched to a gene: 5. Germline V gene sequence: CDR1 SGHTA, CDR2 FQGTGA. The data are from a study of cytomegalovirus exposure and HLA in healthy donors. Sequenced by immunoSEQ multiplex PCR; TCRdb stores in-frame clones only, minus some. The profile shows about 280,000 clones, roughly 85% of them singletons. Regarding the study as a whole: Clusters of TCRs from the first cohort tended to co-occur in the approximately 120 validation repertoires (as a later analysis found).

The sequenced sample was PBMCs. The clonotype comes from a young woman in good health and CMV-seronegative. The V call is TRBV7-3, the J call TRBJ2-6; 13 bases are shared with TRBD2. The DNA for the CDR3 is TGTGCCAGCAGCTTAGGCCGGGGACTAGCGGGATCTGGGGCCAACGTCCTGACTTTC. Amino acids: CASSLGRGLAGSGANVLTF.